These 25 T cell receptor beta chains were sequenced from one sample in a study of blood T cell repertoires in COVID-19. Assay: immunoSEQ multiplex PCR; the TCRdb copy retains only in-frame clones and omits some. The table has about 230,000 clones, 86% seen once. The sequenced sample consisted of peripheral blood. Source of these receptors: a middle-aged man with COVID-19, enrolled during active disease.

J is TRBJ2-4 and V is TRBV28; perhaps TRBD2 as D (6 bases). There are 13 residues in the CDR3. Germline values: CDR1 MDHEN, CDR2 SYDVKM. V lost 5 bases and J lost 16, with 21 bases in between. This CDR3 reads CASSTNLGGGKYF. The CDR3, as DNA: TGTGCCAGCAGTACCAATTTGGGGGGAGGTAAATACTTC. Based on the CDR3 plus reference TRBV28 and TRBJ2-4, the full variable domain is DVKVTQSSRYLVKRTGEKVFLECVQDMDHENMFWYRQDPGLGLRLIYFSYDVKMKEKGDIPEGYSVSREKKERFSLILESASTNQTSMYLCASSTNLGGGKYFGAGTRLSVL.

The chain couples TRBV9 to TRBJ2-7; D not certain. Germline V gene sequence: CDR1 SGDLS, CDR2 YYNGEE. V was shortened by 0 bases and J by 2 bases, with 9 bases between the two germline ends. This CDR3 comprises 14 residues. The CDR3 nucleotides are TGTGCCAGCAGCGTAGCGGGTGATACCTACGAGCAGTACTTC. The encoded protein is CASSVAGDTYEQYF.

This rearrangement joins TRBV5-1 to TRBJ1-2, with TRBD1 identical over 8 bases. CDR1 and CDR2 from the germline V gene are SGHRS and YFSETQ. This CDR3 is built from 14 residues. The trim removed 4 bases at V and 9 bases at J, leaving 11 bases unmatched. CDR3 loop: CASSRDIRDRSYTF. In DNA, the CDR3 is TGCGCCAGCAGCCGTGATATCCGGGACAGGAGCTACACCTTC.

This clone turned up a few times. This CDR3 is CASSLEAGTGALEQYF. DNA for the CDR3: TGTGCCAGCAGCTTAGAAGCCGGGACAGGGGCGCTCGAGCAGTACTTC. V gene TRBV7-6 combines with J gene TRBJ2-7, with 10 bases lining up with TRBD1. The germline V gene has CDR1 SGHVS and CDR2 FNYEAQ. The V segment lost 1 base and the J segment 6 bases; nucleotides outside the gene matches: 9. The CDR3 runs to 16 residues.

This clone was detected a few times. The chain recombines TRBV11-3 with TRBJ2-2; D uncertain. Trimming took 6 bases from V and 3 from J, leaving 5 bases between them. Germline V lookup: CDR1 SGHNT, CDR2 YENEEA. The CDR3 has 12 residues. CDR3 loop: CASSPHTGELFF. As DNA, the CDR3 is TGTGCCAGCAGTCCTCACACCGGGGAGCTGTTTTTT.

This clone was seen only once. The CDR3 sequence: CASSESRNQPQHF. CDR3 DNA: TGTGCCAGCAGTGAGAGTCGCAATCAGCCCCAGCATTTT. J is TRBJ1-5 and V is TRBV6-1; D is uncertain. Germline V gene data show CDR1 as MNHNS and CDR2 as SASEGT. This CDR3 contains 13 residues. V lost 3 bases and J lost 2, with 5 bases in between.

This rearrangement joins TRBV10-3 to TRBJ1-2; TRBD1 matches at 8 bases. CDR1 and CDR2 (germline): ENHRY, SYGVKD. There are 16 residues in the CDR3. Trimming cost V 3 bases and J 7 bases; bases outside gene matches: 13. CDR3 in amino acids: CAISEPRDRPRGGYTF. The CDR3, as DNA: TGTGCCATCAGTGAACCCCGGGACAGGCCCAGGGGTGGCTACACCTTC.

In DNA form, the CDR3 reads TGCAGTGCTAGTCGACCGGGACAGGGCCCGATGGAGACCCAGTACTTC. It codes for CSASRPGQGPMETQYF. The chain has TRBV20-1 and TRBJ2-5, with 9 bases that match TRBD1. The CDR3 is 16 residues long. From germline, CDR1 is DFQATT and CDR2 SNEGSKA (reference sequence). V was clipped by 3 bases and J by 5 bases; unmatched bases: 13.

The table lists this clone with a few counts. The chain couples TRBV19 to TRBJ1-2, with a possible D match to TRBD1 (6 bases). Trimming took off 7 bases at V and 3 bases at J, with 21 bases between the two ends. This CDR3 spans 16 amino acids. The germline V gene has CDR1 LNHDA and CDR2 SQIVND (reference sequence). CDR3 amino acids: CASIPTDSSRYYGYTF. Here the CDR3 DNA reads TGTGCCAGTATCCCAACGGACAGCTCAAGGTACTATGGCTACACCTTC.

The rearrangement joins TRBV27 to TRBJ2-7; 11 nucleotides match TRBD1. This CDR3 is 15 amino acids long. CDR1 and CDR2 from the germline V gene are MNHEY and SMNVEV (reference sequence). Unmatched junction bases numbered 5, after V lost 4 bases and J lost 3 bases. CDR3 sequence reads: CASSSSGTGGYEQYF. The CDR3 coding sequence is TGTGCCAGCAGTTCCTCCGGGACAGGGGGCTACGAGCAGTACTTC.

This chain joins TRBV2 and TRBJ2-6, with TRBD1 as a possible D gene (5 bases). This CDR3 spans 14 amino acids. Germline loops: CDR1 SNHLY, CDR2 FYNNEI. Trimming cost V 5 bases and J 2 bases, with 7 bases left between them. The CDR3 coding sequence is TGTGCCAGCAGTCAGGGCACTGGGGCCAACGTCCTGACTTTC. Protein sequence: CASSQGTGANVLTF.

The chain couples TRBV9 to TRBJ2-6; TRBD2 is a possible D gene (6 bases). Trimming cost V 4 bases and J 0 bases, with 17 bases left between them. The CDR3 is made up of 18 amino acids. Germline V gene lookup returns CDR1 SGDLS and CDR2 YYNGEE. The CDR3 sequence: CASSPRLDTLSGANVLTF. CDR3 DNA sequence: TGTGCCAGCAGCCCTCGACTAGACACCCTCTCTGGGGCCAACGTCCTGACTTTC.

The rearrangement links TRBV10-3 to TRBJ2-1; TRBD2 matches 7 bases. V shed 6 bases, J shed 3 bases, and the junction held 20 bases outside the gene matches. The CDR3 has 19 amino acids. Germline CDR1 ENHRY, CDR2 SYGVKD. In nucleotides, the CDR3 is TGTGCCATCAGGGCCCTTGGGGGAGGGCTCTCTTCGGGCTACAATGAGCAGTTCTTC. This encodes CAIRALGGGLSSGYNEQFF.

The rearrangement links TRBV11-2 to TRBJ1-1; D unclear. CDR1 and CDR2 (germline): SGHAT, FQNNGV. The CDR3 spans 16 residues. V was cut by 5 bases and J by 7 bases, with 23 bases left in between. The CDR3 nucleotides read TGTGCCAGCAGCCTATCTATGGGGTTAGCGGGCGGTGAAGCTTTCTTT. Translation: CASSLSMGLAGGEAFF.

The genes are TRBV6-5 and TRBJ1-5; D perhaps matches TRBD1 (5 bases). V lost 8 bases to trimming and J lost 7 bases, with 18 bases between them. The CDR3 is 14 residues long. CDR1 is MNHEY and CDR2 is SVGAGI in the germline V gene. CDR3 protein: CASAGHPGGQPQHF. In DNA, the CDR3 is TGTGCCAGCGCCGGACACCCGGGAGGACAGCCCCAGCATTTT.

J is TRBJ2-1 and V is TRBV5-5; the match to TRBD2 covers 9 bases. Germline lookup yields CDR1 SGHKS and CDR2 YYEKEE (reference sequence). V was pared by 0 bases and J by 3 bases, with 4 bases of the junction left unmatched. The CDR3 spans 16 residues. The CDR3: CASSLGLAGYYNEQFF. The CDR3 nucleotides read TGTGCCAGCAGCTTGGGTCTAGCGGGATACTACAATGAGCAGTTCTTC.

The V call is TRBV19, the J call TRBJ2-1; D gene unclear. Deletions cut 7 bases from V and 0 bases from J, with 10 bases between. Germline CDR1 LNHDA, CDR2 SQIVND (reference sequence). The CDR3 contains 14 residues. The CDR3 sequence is CASMRPRSYNEQFF. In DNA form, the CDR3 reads TGTGCCAGTATGCGTCCTCGCTCCTACAATGAGCAGTTCTTC.

The CDR3 sequence: CASSMDSYNQPQHF. The CDR3, as DNA: TGTGCCAGCAGTATGGACAGCTACAATCAGCCCCAGCATTTT. The chain combines TRBV2 with TRBJ1-5; a weak D match, TRBD1 (6 bases). Germline V lookup: CDR1 SNHLY, CDR2 FYNNEI. This CDR3 has 14 amino acids. V was shortened by 5 bases and J by 3 bases, with 11 bases between the two germline ends.

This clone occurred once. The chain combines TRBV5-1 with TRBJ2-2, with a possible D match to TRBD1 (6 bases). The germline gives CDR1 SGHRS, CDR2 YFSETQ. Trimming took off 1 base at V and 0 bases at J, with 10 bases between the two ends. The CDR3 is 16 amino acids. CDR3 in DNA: TGCGCCAGCAGCTTGCAGGGGATATCGAACACCGGGGAGCTGTTTTTT. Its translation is CASSLQGISNTGELFF.

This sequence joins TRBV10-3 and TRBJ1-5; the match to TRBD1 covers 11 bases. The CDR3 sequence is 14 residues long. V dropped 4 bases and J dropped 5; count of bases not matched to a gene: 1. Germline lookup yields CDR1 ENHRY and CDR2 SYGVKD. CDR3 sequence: CAISGDRGYQPQHF. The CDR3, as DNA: TGTGCCATCAGTGGGGACAGGGGGTATCAGCCCCAGCATTTT.

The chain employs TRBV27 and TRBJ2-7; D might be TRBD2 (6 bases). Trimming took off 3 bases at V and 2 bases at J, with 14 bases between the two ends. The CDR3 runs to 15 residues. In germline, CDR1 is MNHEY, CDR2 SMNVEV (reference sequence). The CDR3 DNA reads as TGTGCCAGCAGTTTTGGGGCTAGCGAAGCCTACGAGCAGTACTTC. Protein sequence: CASSFGASEAYEQYF.

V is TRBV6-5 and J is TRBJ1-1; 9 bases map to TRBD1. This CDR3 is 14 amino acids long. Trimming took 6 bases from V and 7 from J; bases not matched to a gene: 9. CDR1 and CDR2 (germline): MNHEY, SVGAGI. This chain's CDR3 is CASRLTGGQDEAFF. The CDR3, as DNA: TGTGCCAGCAGGTTAACAGGGGGCCAAGATGAAGCTTTCTTT.

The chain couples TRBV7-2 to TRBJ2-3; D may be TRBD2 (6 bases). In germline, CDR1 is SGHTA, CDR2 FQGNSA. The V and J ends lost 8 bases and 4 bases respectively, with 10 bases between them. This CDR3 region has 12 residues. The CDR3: CASLGGSDTQYF. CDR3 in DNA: TGTGCCAGCCTGGGGGGATCAGATACGCAGTATTTT. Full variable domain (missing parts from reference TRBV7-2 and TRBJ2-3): GAGVSQSPSNKVTEKGKDVELRCDPISGHTALYWYRQSLGQGLEFLIYFQGNSAPDKSGLPSDRFSAERTGGSVSTLTIQRTQQEDSAVYLCASLGGSDTQYFGPGTRLTVL.

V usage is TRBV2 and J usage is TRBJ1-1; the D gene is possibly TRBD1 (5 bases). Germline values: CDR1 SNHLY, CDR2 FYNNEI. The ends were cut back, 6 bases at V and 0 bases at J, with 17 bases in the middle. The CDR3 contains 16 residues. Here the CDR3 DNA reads TGTGCCAGCAGCCCTCGTGGGGCACTCATGAACACTGAAGCTTTCTTT. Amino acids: CASSPRGALMNTEAFF.

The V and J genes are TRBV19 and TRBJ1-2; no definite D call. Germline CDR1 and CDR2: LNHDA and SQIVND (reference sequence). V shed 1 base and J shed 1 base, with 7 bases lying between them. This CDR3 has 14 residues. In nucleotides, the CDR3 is TGTGCCAGTAGTATAGGGGGAGTTAACTATGGCTACACCTTC. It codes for CASSIGGVNYGYTF.